The rows below give T cell receptor beta chains drawn from one sample of a study of shared clonotypes between healthy human individuals. This table comes from immunoSEQ multiplex PCR, and its TCRdb copy is limited to in-frame clones, with some not included. The table includes 2 million to 2.5 million clones, about 95% detected once. Sequenced material: naive CD8+ T cells sorted from blood. The source is a man younger than 35 in good health. Each CDR3 is given with its conserved first and last residue. D genes are given only for firm matches. Some rows mark clone size as missing; the rest say once, few, many or name a class of expanded clone.

>TRBV6-5|-|TRBJ1-2|-
TGTGCCAGCAGTTACGGAGAGGGGGGTGGCTACACCTTC
CASSYGEGGGYTF
>TRBV13|TRBD1|TRBJ1-1|-
TGTGCCAGCAGCCCAGGGACAGGTAACACTGAAGCTTTCTTT
CASSPGTGNTEAFF
>TRBV19|-|TRBJ2-7|-
TGTGCCAGTAGTATGGGCCAGTACTACGAGCAGTACTTC
CASSMGQYYEQYF
>TRBV27|-|TRBJ2-6|-
TGTGCCAGCAGTTTAAGGCATGGGGCCAACGTCCTGACTTTC
CASSLRHGANVLTF
>TRBV5-6|-|TRBJ1-2|-
TGTGCCAGCAGCTTGGAACAGGTGGATGGCTACACCTTC
CASSLEQVDGYTF
>TRBV7-6|TRBD2|TRBJ2-7|-
TGTGCCAGCAGCTTGGGAGCGGGAGGAAACTACGAGCAGTACTTC
CASSLGAGGNYEQYF
>TRBV7-6|-|TRBJ2-7|-
TGTGCCAGTGCAACAGGGAGGGAGCAGTACTTC
CASATGREQYF
>TRBV7-9|TRBD1|TRBJ2-5|-
TGTGCCAGCAGCCGGGACAGTTGGTACCAAGAGACCCAGTACTTC
CASSRDSWYQETQYF
>TRBV20-1|-|TRBJ1-2|-
TGCAGTGCTAGGGGGGAAGGGGGCTACACCTTC
CSARGEGGYTF
>TRBV13|TRBD2|TRBJ2-1|-
TGTGCCAGCAGCTTAAGCCCTAGCGGGAGGGGCTCCTACAATGAGCAGTTCTTC
CASSLSPSGRGSYNEQFF
>TRBV27|TRBD1|TRBJ2-1|-
TGTGCCAGCAGAAAGGGGCCGGGACAGGGCGTCGATGAGCAGTTCTTC
CASRKGPGQGVDEQFF
>TRBV5-6|-|TRBJ2-7|-
TGTGCCAGCAGCTTGGGGTGGGGCGGCGAGCAGTACTTC
CASSLGWGGEQYF
>TRBV6-5|-|TRBJ1-2|-
TGTGCCACCGTACACGAATTCATCTATGGCTACACCTTC
CATVHEFIYGYTF
>TRBV5-1|TRBD2|TRBJ2-1|-
TGCGCCAGCAGCCCCGGACTAGCGGGGAGCTCCTACAATGAGCAGTTCTTC
CASSPGLAGSSYNEQFF
>TRBV27|TRBD1|TRBJ2-7|-
TGTGCCAGCAGTTCGGAGACAGGGACGGTTTCCGAGCAGTACTTC
CASSSETGTVSEQYF
>TRBV9|-|TRBJ2-6|-
TGTGCCAGCAGCGTAGTTAGGGCGTCGGGGGCCAACGTCCTGACTTTC
CASSVVRASGANVLTF
>TRBV27|TRBD2|TRBJ2-1|-
TGTGCCAGCAGCTCGGGACTAGATTACAATGAGCAGTTCTTC
CASSSGLDYNEQFF
>TRBV27|TRBD1|TRBJ2-7|few
TGTGCCAGCAGCGGGACAGGGTCCTACGAGCAGTACTTC
CASSGTGSYEQYF
>TRBV27|TRBD2|TRBJ2-3|-
TGTGCCAGCAGTTTATTAGCGGGAGGATTCACAGATACGCAGTATTTT
CASSLLAGGFTDTQYF
>TRBV19|TRBD1|TRBJ1-1|-
TGTGCCAGTAGTGCGGGACAGGGAACTGAAGCTTTCTTT
CASSAGQGTEAFF
>TRBV4-1|-|TRBJ1-5|-
TGCGCCAGCAGCCAGGAGAGGCGTAGCAATCAGCCCCAGCATTTT
CASSQERRSNQPQHF
>TRBV14|-|TRBJ1-6|-
TGTGCCAGCAGCCAAGCGGGCAGAATTAATAATTCACCCCTCCACTTT
CASSQAGRINNSPLHF
>TRBV19|TRBD1|TRBJ2-1|-
TGTGCCAGTAGGCTCGACAGGGGGCACAATGAGCAGTTCTTC
CASRLDRGHNEQFF
>TRBV9|TRBD2|TRBJ2-7|-
TGTGCCAGCAGCGGTAGCGGGGCCTCGGAGCAGTACTTC
CASSGSGASEQYF
>TRBV27|-|TRBJ2-7|-
TGTGCCAGCAACGACTCCGGGAAGGGCGAGCAGTACTTC
CASNDSGKGEQYF
>TRBV9|-|TRBJ1-2|-
TGTGCCAGCAGCGTAGGGGGTGGGCCCGGCTACACCTTC
CASSVGGGPGYTF
>TRBV2|TRBD1|TRBJ2-7|-
TGTGCCAGCAGGAGACAGGGTAGTACGTACGAGCAGTACTTC
CASRRQGSTYEQYF
>TRBV9|TRBD2|TRBJ2-3|-
TGTGCCAGCAGCGCCGGACTAGCGGGGGCCACAGATACGCAGTATTTT
CASSAGLAGATDTQYF
>TRBV13|-|TRBJ2-7|-
TGTGCCAGCAGCCGACAGGATTTCTACGAGCAGTACTTC
CASSRQDFYEQYF
>TRBV28|-|TRBJ2-7|-
TGTGCCAGCAGTCCCGGGCTTACCTACGAGCAGTACTTC
CASSPGLTYEQYF
>TRBV5-4|-|TRBJ1-2|-
TGTGCCAGCAGCGGGGGACTTTTAAACTATGGCTACACCTTC
CASSGGLLNYGYTF
>TRBV7-9|-|TRBJ2-3|-
TGTGCCAGCAGCTGGACTCAAGCGGATACGCAGTATTTT
CASSWTQADTQYF
>TRBV15|TRBD2|TRBJ2-3|few
TGTGCCACCAGCAGGGTTCTAGCGGGAACCACAGATACGCAGTATTTT
CATSRVLAGTTDTQYF
>TRBV29-1|TRBD2|TRBJ2-7|-
TGCAGCGTTGAAAAACTAACAGAGACTAGCAGTCCCTACGAGCAGTACTTC
CSVEKLTETSSPYEQYF
>TRBV18|TRBD2|TRBJ2-7|-
TGTGCCAGCTCACCACCCTCGACTAGCTACTCCTACGAGCAGTACTTC
CASSPPSTSYSYEQYF
>TRBV7-2|-|TRBJ1-1|-
TGTGCCAGCAGCTTAGCGGGGTCGAACACTGAAGCTTTCTTT
CASSLAGSNTEAFF
>TRBV6-5|-|TRBJ2-5|-
TGTGCCAGCAGTTATGCAGGGAGGCAGGAGACCCAGTACTTC
CASSYAGRQETQYF
>TRBV4-2|TRBD2|TRBJ2-1|-
TGTGCCAGCAGCCAAGATGGGGGACTAGCAGGCGATGAGCAGTTCTTC
CASSQDGGLAGDEQFF
>TRBV30|-|TRBJ2-7|-
TGTGCCTGGAGTGTTGGATACAGCTACGAGCAGTACTTC
CAWSVGYSYEQYF
>TRBV15|-|TRBJ2-7|-
TGTGCCACCAGACTTGAGCGGCTTTCCTACGAGCAGTACTTC
CATRLERLSYEQYF
>TRBV5-6|TRBD1|TRBJ2-1|-
TGTGCCAGCAGCACGGGGACAGGGAGACAGTTCTTC
CASSTGTGRQFF
>TRBV18|-|TRBJ2-7|-
TGTGCCAGCTCACCCCGGTTCGGGGACACCGCCTACGAGCAGTACTTC
CASSPRFGDTAYEQYF
>TRBV4-2|-|TRBJ1-1|-
TGTGCCAGCAGCCAAGCAGGGGACCCCGAGAACACTGAAGCTTTCTTT
CASSQAGDPENTEAFF
>TRBV27|TRBD1|TRBJ2-1|-
TGTGCCAGCAGTCCATACCTAACAGGGGGCCTTAACAATGAGCAGTTCTTC
CASSPYLTGGLNNEQFF
>TRBV19|-|TRBJ2-2|once
TGTGCCAGTAAATATAAGAGTAACACCGGGGAGCTGTTTTTT
CASKYKSNTGELFF
>TRBV28|-|TRBJ2-7|-
TGTGCCAGCAGTTTACAGGGCAGACCCTACGAGCAGTACTTC
CASSLQGRPYEQYF
>TRBV5-1|-|TRBJ2-5|-
TGCGCCAGCAGCTTGGTAAGGAGGCAAGAGACCCAGTACTTC
CASSLVRRQETQYF
>TRBV2|-|TRBJ1-2|-
TGTGCCAGCAAGCCAGCCTCTAACTATGGCTACACCTTC
CASKPASNYGYTF
>TRBV4-1|-|TRBJ1-1|once
TGCGCCAGCAGCCAAGGAGCCACACTGCCTGAAGCTTTCTTT
CASSQGATLPEAFF
>TRBV4-1|-|TRBJ2-1|-
TGCGCCAGCAGCCAAGACAGGGGTCACTACAATGAGCAGTTCTTC
CASSQDRGHYNEQFF
>TRBV9|-|TRBJ1-1|-
TGTGCCAGCAGCGTAGCGGGGGGGGCTGAAGCTTTCTTT
CASSVAGGAEAFF
>TRBV14|TRBD1|TRBJ2-7|-
TGTGCCAGCAGCCTAGGACAGGGGGCGGAAGAGCAGTACTTC
CASSLGQGAEEQYF
>TRBV4-1|-|TRBJ2-3|-
TGCGCCAGCAGCCACGGGGGCACAGATACGCAGTATTTT
CASSHGGTDTQYF
>TRBV9|TRBD1|TRBJ1-1|few
TGTGCCAGCAGCGCATGGGACAGGGAAGACACTGAAGCTTTCTTT
CASSAWDREDTEAFF
>TRBV27|-|TRBJ2-2|-
TGTGCCAGCAGTTTTCTGGGGTTTGCGAACACCGGGGAGCTGTTTTTT
CASSFLGFANTGELFF
>TRBV11-3|TRBD2|TRBJ2-5|-
TGTGCCAGCAGCTCCGGGACTAGCGGGCATAAAGAGACCCAGTACTTC
CASSSGTSGHKETQYF
>TRBV7-9|-|TRBJ2-1|-
TGTGCCAGCAGCTTAGTCCCCTACAATGAGCAGTTCTTC
CASSLVPYNEQFF